This T cell receptor (beta chain) emerged from a study of PD-L1 blockade in urothelial cancer. The overall study: At 3 weeks after treatment start (second dose) and again at 6 weeks, blood was analyzed. Among blood samples, the median T cell count was roughly 150,000. Study-level findings and limits: Durable-benefit cases showed more tumor-associated blood clone expansion at 3 weeks.

Repertoires were generated with immunoSEQ multiplex PCR, while TCRdb's copy carries only in-frame clones and drops some. The table lists about 29,000 clones, around 87% of them singletons, with around 3.2% in the top ten. Trimming pared 1 base from V and 0 bases from J, leaving 9 bases between. This CDR3 is 15 amino acids long. CDR1 is SGHVS, CDR2 FNYEAQ, per germline. Concerning this clone: The target antigen is unknown.

Individual patients had between 1 and 8 samples, taken pretreatment and on-treatment. This specimen was PBMCs, taken around atezolizumab (anti-PD-L1) treatment. The source of this sequence is a man aged 45 to 65 with urothelial cancer. The chain joins TRBV7-6 to TRBJ1-1; D gene uncertain. The CDR3 nucleotides are TGTGCCAGCAGCTTAGTCGAGGTCATGAACACTGAAGCTTTCTTT. This sequence encodes CASSLVEVMNTEAFF. The whole variable domain, filled in from reference TRBV7-6 and TRBJ1-1, reads GAGVSQSPRYKVTKRGQDVALRCDPISGHVSLYWYRQALGQGPEFLTYFNYEAQQDKSGLPNDRFSAERPEGSISTLTIQRTEQRDSAMYRCASSLVEVMNTEAFFGQGTRLTVV.